The 23 T cell receptor beta chains reported below all come from one sample, sequenced in a study of blood T cell repertoires in COVID-19. Repertoires were generated with immunoSEQ multiplex PCR, while TCRdb's copy carries only in-frame clones and drops some. This sample has 330,000 or so clones, with 92% found just once. The sample taken for sequencing was PBMCs or T cells enriched from blood (not recorded which). These receptors all come from a woman aged 25 to 39 who had recovered from COVID-19.

The rearrangement uses TRBV20-1 and TRBJ2-1, with a possible D match to TRBD1 (5 bases). Looked up from germline, CDR1 is DFQATT and CDR2 is SNEGSKA (reference sequence). The CDR3 spans 15 residues. Trimming removed 3 bases from V and 0 bases from J, with 12 bases in between. This CDR3 is CSASSWGPSYNEQFF. The CDR3 DNA is TGCAGTGCTAGTTCCTGGGGCCCCTCCTACAATGAGCAGTTCTTC.

Note on this clone: Additional DNA sequences in this sample encode the identical CDR3. The gene calls are TRBV9 and TRBJ1-2; 7 nucleotides align to TRBD1. The germline V gene has CDR1 SGDLS and CDR2 YYNGEE. V shed 0 bases and J 2 bases; nucleotides not matched to a gene: 1. The CDR3 is 14 amino acids. The CDR3 region is CASSVGTGNYGYTF. The CDR3 nucleotides read TGTGCCAGCAGCGTAGGGACAGGCAACTATGGCTACACCTTC.

The rearrangement uses TRBV5-4 and TRBJ2-7; 8 nucleotides align to TRBD2. CDR3 size: 15 residues. Germline CDR1 is SGHNT and CDR2 is YYREEE (reference sequence). V dropped 3 bases and J dropped 2; count of bases not matched to a gene: 7. CDR3: CASSSPGLGAYEQYF. Here the CDR3 DNA reads TGTGCCAGCAGCTCCCCGGGACTAGGGGCCTACGAGCAGTACTTC.

V is TRBV18 and J is TRBJ2-1; 11 nucleotides line up with TRBD1. This CDR3 has 19 amino acids. The V gene's germline CDR1 is KGHSH and CDR2 LQKENI. The V and J ends lost 3 bases and 7 bases, in that order; junction bases with no gene match: 17. This CDR3 is CASSPFTKAGQGGPNEQFF. In DNA, the CDR3 is TGTGCCAGCTCACCCTTCACGAAGGCGGGACAGGGGGGTCCGAATGAGCAGTTCTTC.

This chain uses TRBV9 with TRBJ1-1, with D perhaps matching TRBD1 (6 bases). In germline, CDR1 is SGDLS, CDR2 YYNGEE. The V gene lost 3 bases and the J gene lost 3 bases, with 9 bases spanning the gap. This CDR3 is built from 13 residues. CDR3 loop: CASSGQGHTEAFF. As DNA, the CDR3 is TGTGCCAGCAGCGGCCAGGGGCACACTGAAGCTTTCTTT.

The chain combines TRBV3-1 (or the pseudogene TRBV3-2) with TRBJ2-7; 11 bases agree with TRBD1. Germline loops: CDR1 LGHDT, CDR2 YNNKEL (reference sequence). The CDR3 runs to 15 residues. After removal of 3 bases from V and 3 bases from J, the junction contained 4 bases not matched to a gene. CDR3 loop: CASSHGTGGGYEQYF. The CDR3 coding sequence is TGTGCCAGCAGCCACGGGACAGGGGGTGGCTACGAGCAGTACTTC.

This sequence joins TRBV18 and TRBJ2-7, with 7 bases lining up with TRBD2. CDR3 length: 13 amino acids. The V segment lost 3 bases and the J segment 4 bases; nucleotides outside the gene matches: 3. Germline-derived CDR1 and CDR2 are KGHSH and LQKENI. The CDR3: CASSPSLAYEQYF. The CDR3 DNA follows: TGTGCCAGCTCACCTTCACTAGCGTACGAGCAGTACTTC.

This clone was detected only once. This rearrangement joins TRBV5-1 to TRBJ1-1; a weak D match, TRBD1 (5 bases). CDR1 is SGHRS, CDR2 YFSETQ, per germline. This CDR3 spans 12 amino acids. V was pared by 4 bases and J by 7 bases, with 11 bases between. Here the CDR3 DNA reads TGCGCCAGCAGCCCCTCGGGGGATGAAGCTTTCTTT. Translating it yields CASSPSGDEAFF.

The chain employs TRBV28 and TRBJ1-5, with D maybe TRBD1 (6 bases). Trimming removed 6 bases at V and 1 base at J, with 13 bases between. Germline CDR1 reads MDHEN; CDR2 reads SYDVKM. This CDR3 spans 15 amino acids. The CDR3 reads CASRNPGHSNQPQHF. Written as DNA, the CDR3 is TGTGCCAGCAGAAACCCGGGACACAGCAATCAGCCCCAGCATTTT.

This clone is classed as medium-sized. V gene TRBV6-4 combines with J gene TRBJ2-3; 7 positions match TRBD1. The CDR3 has 15 amino acids. The germline gives CDR1 MRHNA, CDR2 SNTAGT. V shed 3 bases and J 4 bases; nucleotides not matched to a gene: 7. CDR3 residues: CASSEGGQGADTQYF. CDR3 coding DNA: TGTGCCAGCAGTGAAGGTGGGCAGGGGGCAGATACGCAGTATTTT.

The chain joins TRBV4-1 to TRBJ1-1; TRBD1 agrees at 9 bases. CDR3 length: 14 amino acids. The germline V gene encodes CDR1 MGHRA and CDR2 YSYEKL. Germline trimming cut 2 bases from V and 8 bases from J; bases unmatched to any gene: 6. The CDR3 loop reads CASSQRQGETEAFF. DNA for the CDR3: TGCGCCAGCAGCCAACGACAGGGGGAGACCGAAGCTTTCTTT.

The CDR3 is CASSQIKGFSEKLFF. The CDR3 DNA is TGTGCCAGCAGTCAAATAAAGGGGTTTAGTGAAAAACTGTTTTTT. The chain recombines TRBV28 with TRBJ1-4; D possibly corresponds to TRBD1 (5 bases). V lost 5 bases, J lost 7 bases, and 17 bases lay in between. Germline V CDR1 and CDR2: MDHEN, SYDVKM. There are 15 residues in the CDR3.

The chain joins TRBV27 to TRBJ2-5; TRBD2 aligns across 7 bases. The trim removed 6 bases at V and 3 bases at J, leaving 13 bases unmatched. CDR1 MNHEY and CDR2 SMNVEV come from the germline V gene (reference sequence). The CDR3 is 16 residues long. The CDR3 reads CASRAPSGTSKETQYF. The CDR3 DNA sequence: TGTGCCAGCAGAGCCCCCAGCGGGACCTCAAAAGAGACCCAGTACTTC.

This clone was seen just once. CDR3 amino acids: CASSPSGRNEKLFF. The CDR3 region has the DNA TGTGCCAGCTCACCGTCAGGGCGGAATGAAAAACTGTTTTTT. This chain connects TRBV18 to TRBJ1-4; maybe TRBD1 (5 bases). The V gene lost 3 bases and the J gene lost 5 bases, with 10 bases spanning the gap. The CDR3 has 14 amino acids. Germline assignment: CDR1 KGHSH and CDR2 LQKENI.

V gene TRBV19 combines with J gene TRBJ1-1, with D unresolved. The CDR3 is 14 residues long. Per germline, CDR1 LNHDA and CDR2 SQIVND (reference sequence). Between the trimmed V and J ends, which lost 1 base and 4 bases, there was a span of 10 bases. The DNA of the CDR3 is TGTGCCAGTAGTATAGGACAAAAGAGCACTGAAGCTTTCTTT. Amino acid sequence: CASSIGQKSTEAFF.

The CDR3 sequence is CASRRPGASRNEQFF. The CDR3 bases are TGTGCCAGCAGACGGCCAGGTGCCTCGCGCAATGAGCAGTTCTTC. The chain uses TRBV7-2 and TRBJ2-1; D remains ambiguous. Germline loops: CDR1 SGHTA, CDR2 FQGNSA. This CDR3 region has 15 residues. V dropped 6 bases and J dropped 6 bases, with 18 bases sitting between them.

This clone has just one count. The rearrangement joins TRBV12-5 to TRBJ2-2; D might be TRBD2 (5 bases). Trimming took off 4 bases at V and 6 bases at J, with 36 bases between the two ends. The germline gives CDR1 LGHNT, CDR2 FRNRAP. CDR3 length: 22 residues. CDR3 protein: CASGSWVTSTAERLEGPGELFF. DNA for the CDR3: TGTGCTAGTGGTTCCTGGGTCACCTCTACGGCCGAGCGGCTTGAGGGTCCCGGGGAGCTGTTTTTT. Full variable domain (missing parts from reference TRBV12-5 and TRBJ2-2): DARVTQTPRHKVTEMGQEVTMRCQPILGHNTVFWYRQTMMQGLELLAYFRNRAPLDDSGMPKDRFSAEMPDATLATLKIQPSEPRDSAVYFCASGSWVTSTAERLEGPGELFFGEGSRLTVL.

This clone has only one observation. The J gene is TRBJ2-1, the V gene TRBV7-8; weak D call: TRBD2 (5 bases). Germline lookup yields CDR1 SGHVS and CDR2 FQNEAQ. V lost 1 base and J lost 9, with 10 bases in between. The CDR3 covers 13 residues. The CDR3 loop is CASSLGLAPEQFF. CDR3 DNA sequence: TGTGCCAGCAGCTTAGGGCTAGCCCCTGAGCAGTTCTTC.

The rearrangement uses TRBV28 and TRBJ2-2; the D is unclear. This CDR3 has 13 amino acids. Germline V gene lookup returns CDR1 MDHEN and CDR2 SYDVKM. V was shortened by 6 bases and J by 2 bases, with 7 bases between the two germline ends. CDR3 residues: CASSPRNTGELFF. CDR3 DNA: TGTGCCAGCAGCCCCCGTAACACCGGGGAGCTGTTTTTT.

This chain uses TRBV7-8 with TRBJ2-1, with 10 nucleotides matching TRBD2. Trimming removed 2 bases from V and 9 bases from J; junction bases left unmatched: 10. This CDR3 comprises 16 residues. Looked up from germline, CDR1 is SGHVS and CDR2 is FQNEAQ. The CDR3 region is CASSLTAGGLGSEQFF. CDR3 sequence (DNA): TGTGCCAGCAGCTTAACAGCGGGAGGGCTGGGTAGTGAGCAGTTCTTC.

The genes are TRBV5-1 and TRBJ2-7, with D possibly matching TRBD2 (6 bases). Germline values: CDR1 SGHRS, CDR2 YFSETQ. This CDR3 comprises 14 residues. V lost 7 bases to trimming and J lost 5 bases, with 19 bases between them. CDR3 sequence: CASSVGPGVDEQYF. CDR3 nucleotide sequence: TGCGCCAGCTCCGTGGGTCCGGGGGTGGACGAGCAGTACTTC. Complete variable domain (other parts from reference TRBV5-1 and TRBJ2-7): KAGVTQTPRYLIKTRGQQVTLSCSPISGHRSVSWYQQTPGQGLQFLFEYFSETQRNKGNFPGRFSGRQFSNSRSEMNVSTLELGDSALYLCASSVGPGVDEQYFGPGTRLTVT.

The chain employs TRBV28 and TRBJ2-7; TRBD2 matches at 8 bases. The CDR3 has 16 amino acids. Per germline, CDR1 MDHEN and CDR2 SYDVKM. The J segment lost 5 bases and the V segment lost 3 bases, leaving 12 bases of the junction unmatched. The CDR3 loop reads CASSLLSGSGLNEQYF. As DNA, the CDR3 is TGTGCCAGCAGTTTGTTAAGCGGGAGCGGTCTAAACGAGCAGTACTTC. Based on the CDR3 plus reference TRBV28 and TRBJ2-7, the full variable domain is DVKVTQSSRYLVKRTGEKVFLECVQDMDHENMFWYRQDPGLGLRLIYFSYDVKMKEKGDIPEGYSVSREKKERFSLILESASTNQTSMYLCASSLLSGSGLNEQYFGPGTRLTVT.

V usage is TRBV2 and J usage is TRBJ2-2; possibly TRBD1 for D (5 bases). From germline, CDR1 is SNHLY and CDR2 FYNNEI. This CDR3 spans 14 amino acids. Deletions cut 7 bases from V and 3 bases from J, with 12 bases between. CDR3 sequence (DNA): TGTGCCAGCAAGTCAGGGATTCACACCGGGGAGCTGTTTTTT. Translated: CASKSGIHTGELFF.